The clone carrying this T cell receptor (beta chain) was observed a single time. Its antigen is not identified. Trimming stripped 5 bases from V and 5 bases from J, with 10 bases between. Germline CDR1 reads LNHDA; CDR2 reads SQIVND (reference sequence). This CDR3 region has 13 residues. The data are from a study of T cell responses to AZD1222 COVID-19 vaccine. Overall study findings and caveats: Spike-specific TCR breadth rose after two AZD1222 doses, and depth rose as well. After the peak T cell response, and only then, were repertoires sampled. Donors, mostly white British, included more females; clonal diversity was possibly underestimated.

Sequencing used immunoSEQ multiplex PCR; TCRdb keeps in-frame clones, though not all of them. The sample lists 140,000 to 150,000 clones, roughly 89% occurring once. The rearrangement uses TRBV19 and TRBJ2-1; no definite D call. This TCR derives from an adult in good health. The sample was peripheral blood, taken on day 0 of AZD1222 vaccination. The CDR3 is CASSLLADNEQFF. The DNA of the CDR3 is TGTGCCAGTAGTCTCCTGGCCGACAATGAGCAGTTCTTC.